This TCR beta chain is from a study of cytomegalovirus exposure and HLA in healthy donors. Study-wide results and caveats: 164 TCR beta chains were listed as cytomegalovirus-associated.

As to this clone: The antigen is not known.

13 Jbeta primers and 60 Vbeta primers were used for the PCR. Profiling relied on immunoSEQ multiplex PCR, and the TCRdb table lists in-frame clones only, not all of them. The repertoire holds approximately 180,000 clones, with more than 75% as singletons. The CDR3 is made up of 15 amino acids. The V gene's germline CDR1 is KGHSH and CDR2 LQKENI. The germline V and J ends were trimmed by 2 bases and 8 bases, with 16 bases remaining between them. This receptor was taken from a woman aged 45-65 years in good health and CMV-seronegative. This chain joins TRBV18 and TRBJ1-5, with D perhaps matching TRBD1 (6 bases). Sequencing was carried out using PBMCs. In DNA, the CDR3 is TGTGCCAGCTCACCATATGGACAGCCTCGAGAGCCCCAGCATTTT. This translates into CASSPYGQPREPQHF.